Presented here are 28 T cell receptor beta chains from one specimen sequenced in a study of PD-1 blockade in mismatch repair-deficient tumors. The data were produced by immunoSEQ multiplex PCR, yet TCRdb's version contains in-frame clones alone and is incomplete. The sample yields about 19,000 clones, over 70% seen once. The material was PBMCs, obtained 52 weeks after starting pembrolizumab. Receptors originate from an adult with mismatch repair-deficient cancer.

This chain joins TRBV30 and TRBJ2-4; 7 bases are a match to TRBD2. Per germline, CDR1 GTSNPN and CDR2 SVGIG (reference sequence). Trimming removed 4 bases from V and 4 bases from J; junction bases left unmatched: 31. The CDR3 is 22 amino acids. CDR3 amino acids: CAWTSSDRGGRERTRQKNIQYF. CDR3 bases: TGTGCCTGGACCTCATCGGACCGGGGAGGGCGGGAGAGGACGAGACAGAAAAACATTCAGTACTTC. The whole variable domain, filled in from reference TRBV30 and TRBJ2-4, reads SQTIHQWPATLVQPVGSPLSLECTVEGTSNPNLYWYRQAAGRGLQLLFYSVGIGQISSEVPQNLSASRPQDRQFILSSKKLLLSDSGFYLCAWTSSDRGGRERTRQKNIQYFGAGTRLSVL.

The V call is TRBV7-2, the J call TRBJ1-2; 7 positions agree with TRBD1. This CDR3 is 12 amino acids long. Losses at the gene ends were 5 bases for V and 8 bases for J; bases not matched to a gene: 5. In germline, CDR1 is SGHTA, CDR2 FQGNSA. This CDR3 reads CASSNTGVGYTF. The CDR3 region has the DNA TGTGCCAGCAGCAACACAGGGGTCGGCTACACCTTC.

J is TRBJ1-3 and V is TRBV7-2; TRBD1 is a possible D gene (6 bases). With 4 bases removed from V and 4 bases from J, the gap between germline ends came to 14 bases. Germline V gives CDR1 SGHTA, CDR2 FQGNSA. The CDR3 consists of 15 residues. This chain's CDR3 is CASSSLGAQGNTIYF. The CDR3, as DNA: TGTGCCAGCAGCTCCTTGGGGGCGCAAGGAAACACCATATATTTT.

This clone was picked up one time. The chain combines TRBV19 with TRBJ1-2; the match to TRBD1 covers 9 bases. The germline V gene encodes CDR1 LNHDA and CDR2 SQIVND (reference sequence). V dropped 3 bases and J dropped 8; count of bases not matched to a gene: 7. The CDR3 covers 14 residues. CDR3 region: CASSIKGQGEGYTF. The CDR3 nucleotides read TGTGCCAGTAGTATCAAGGGACAGGGTGAGGGCTACACCTTC.

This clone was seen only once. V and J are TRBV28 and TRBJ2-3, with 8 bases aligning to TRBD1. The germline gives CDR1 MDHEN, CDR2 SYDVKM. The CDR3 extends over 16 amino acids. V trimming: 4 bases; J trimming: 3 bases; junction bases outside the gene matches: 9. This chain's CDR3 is CASSYPRDRPTDTQYF. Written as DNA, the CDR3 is TGTGCCAGCAGTTATCCACGGGACAGGCCGACAGATACGCAGTATTTT.

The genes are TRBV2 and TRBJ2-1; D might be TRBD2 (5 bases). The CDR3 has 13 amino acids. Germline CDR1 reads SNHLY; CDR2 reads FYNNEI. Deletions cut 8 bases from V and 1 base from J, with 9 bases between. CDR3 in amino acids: CASGSQSYNEQFF. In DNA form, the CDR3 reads TGTGCCAGCGGGAGTCAGTCCTACAATGAGCAGTTCTTC.

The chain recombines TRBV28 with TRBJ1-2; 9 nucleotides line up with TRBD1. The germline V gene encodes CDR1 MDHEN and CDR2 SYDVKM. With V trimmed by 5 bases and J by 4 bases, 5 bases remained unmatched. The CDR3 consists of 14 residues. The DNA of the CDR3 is TGTGCCAGCAGTCCGAGACAGGGGGGCTATGGCTACACCTTC. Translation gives CASSPRQGGYGYTF.

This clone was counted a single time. The CDR3 sequence: CASSFGQGHYEQYF. The CDR3 DNA is TGTGCCAGCAGTTTTGGGCAGGGTCACTACGAGCAGTACTTC. The chain links TRBV27 to TRBJ2-7; D possibly corresponds to TRBD1 (5 bases). V shed 3 bases and J shed 3 bases, with 12 bases lying between them. This CDR3 region has 14 residues. Germline V CDR1 and CDR2: MNHEY, SMNVEV (reference sequence).

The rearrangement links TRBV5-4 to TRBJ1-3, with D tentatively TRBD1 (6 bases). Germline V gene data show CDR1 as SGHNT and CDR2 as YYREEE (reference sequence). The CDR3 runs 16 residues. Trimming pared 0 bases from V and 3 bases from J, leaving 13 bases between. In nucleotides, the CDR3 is TGTGCCAGCAGCTTGGCCTCGGGGGGCGGTGGAAACACCATATATTTT. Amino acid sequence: CASSLASGGGGNTIYF. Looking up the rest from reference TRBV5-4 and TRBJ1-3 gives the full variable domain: ETGVTQSPTHLIKTRGQQVTLRCSSQSGHNTVSWYQQALGQGPQFIFQYYREEENGRGNFPPRFSGLQFPNYSSELNVNALELDDSALYLCASSLASGGGGNTIYFGEGSWLTVV.

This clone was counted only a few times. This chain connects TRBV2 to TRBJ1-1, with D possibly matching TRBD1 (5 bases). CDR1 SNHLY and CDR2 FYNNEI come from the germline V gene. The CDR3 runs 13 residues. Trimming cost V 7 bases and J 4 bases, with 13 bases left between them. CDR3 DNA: TGTGCCAGCACGGACGACAGCTTCACTGAAGCTTTCTTT. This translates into CASTDDSFTEAFF.

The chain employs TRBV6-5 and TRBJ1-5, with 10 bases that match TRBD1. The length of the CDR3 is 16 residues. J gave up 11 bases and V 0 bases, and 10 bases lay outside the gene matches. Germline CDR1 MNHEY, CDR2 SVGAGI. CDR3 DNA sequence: TGTGCCAGCAGTTACTCGGGACAGGGGCCCCGGGGGGCCCAGCATTTT. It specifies CASSYSGQGPRGAQHF.

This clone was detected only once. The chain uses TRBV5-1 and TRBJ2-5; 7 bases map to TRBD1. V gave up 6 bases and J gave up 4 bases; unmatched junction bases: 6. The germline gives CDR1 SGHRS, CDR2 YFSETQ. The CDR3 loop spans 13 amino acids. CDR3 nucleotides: TGCGCCAGCACGACAGGGAACGGAGAGACCCAGTACTTC. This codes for CASTTGNGETQYF.

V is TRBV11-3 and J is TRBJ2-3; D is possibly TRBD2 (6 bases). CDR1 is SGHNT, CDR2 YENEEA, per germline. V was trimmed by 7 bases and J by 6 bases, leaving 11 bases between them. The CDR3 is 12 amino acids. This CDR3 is CASTDAGDTQYF. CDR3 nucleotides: TGTGCCAGCACCGATGCGGGGGATACGCAGTATTTT.

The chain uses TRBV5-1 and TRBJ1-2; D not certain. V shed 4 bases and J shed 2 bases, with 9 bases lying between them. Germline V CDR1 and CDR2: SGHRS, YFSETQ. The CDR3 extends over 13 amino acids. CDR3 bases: TGCGCCAGCAGCGGAGGGTCAAACTATGGCTACACCTTC. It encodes CASSGGSNYGYTF.

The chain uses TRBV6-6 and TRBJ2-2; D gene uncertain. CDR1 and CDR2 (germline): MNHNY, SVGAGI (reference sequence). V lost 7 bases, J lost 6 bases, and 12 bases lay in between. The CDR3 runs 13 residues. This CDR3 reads CASTVVSAGELFF. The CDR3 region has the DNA TGTGCCAGCACCGTTGTTTCCGCCGGGGAGCTGTTTTTT.

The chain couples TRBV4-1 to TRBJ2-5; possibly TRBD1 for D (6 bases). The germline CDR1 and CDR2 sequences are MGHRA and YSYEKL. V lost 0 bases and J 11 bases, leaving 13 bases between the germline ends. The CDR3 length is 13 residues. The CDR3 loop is CASSQDRGLEQYF. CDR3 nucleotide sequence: TGCGCCAGCAGCCAAGACAGGGGTTTGGAGCAGTACTTC.

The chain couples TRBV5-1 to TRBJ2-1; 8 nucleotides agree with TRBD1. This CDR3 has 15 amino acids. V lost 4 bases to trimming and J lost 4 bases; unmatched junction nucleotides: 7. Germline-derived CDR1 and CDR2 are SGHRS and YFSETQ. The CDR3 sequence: CASSLGDRRYNEQFF. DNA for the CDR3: TGCGCCAGCAGCCTGGGGGACAGGAGATACAATGAGCAGTTCTTC.

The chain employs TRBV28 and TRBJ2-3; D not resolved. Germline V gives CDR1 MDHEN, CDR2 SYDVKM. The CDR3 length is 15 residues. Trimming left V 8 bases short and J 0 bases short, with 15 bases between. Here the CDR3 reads CASSWSDPSTDTQYF. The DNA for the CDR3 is TGTGCCAGCTCCTGGAGTGACCCTAGCACAGATACGCAGTATTTT.

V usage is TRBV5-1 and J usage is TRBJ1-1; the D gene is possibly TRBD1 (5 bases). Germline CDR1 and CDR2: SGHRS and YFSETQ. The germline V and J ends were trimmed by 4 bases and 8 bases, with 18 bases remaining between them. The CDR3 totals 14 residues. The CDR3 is CASSPRQSAPEAFF. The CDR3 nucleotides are TGCGCCAGCAGCCCCCGACAGTCGGCCCCAGAAGCTTTCTTT.

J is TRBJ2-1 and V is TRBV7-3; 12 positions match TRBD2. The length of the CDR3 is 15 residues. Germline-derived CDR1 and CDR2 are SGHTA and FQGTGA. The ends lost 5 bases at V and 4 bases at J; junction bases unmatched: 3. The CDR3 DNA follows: TGTGCCAGCAGCCAGGGACTAGCGGGTTACAATGAGCAGTTCTTC. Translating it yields CASSQGLAGYNEQFF.

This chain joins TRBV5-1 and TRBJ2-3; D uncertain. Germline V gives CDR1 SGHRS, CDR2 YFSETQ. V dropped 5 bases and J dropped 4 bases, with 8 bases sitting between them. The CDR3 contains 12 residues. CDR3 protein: CASRFRADTQYF. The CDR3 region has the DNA TGCGCCAGCAGGTTTCGGGCAGATACGCAGTATTTT.

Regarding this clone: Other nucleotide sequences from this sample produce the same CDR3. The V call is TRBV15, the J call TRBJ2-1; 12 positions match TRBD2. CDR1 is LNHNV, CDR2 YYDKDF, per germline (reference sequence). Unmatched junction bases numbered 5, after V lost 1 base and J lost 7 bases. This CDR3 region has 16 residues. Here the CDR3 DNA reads TGTGCCACCAGCAGAGCTAGCGGGAGGGCGGGGAATGAGCAGTTCTTC. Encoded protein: CATSRASGRAGNEQFF.

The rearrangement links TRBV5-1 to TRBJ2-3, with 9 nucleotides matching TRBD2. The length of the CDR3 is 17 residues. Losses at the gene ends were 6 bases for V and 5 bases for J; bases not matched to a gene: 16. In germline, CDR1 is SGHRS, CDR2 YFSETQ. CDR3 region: CASNPPTSGKGIDTQYF. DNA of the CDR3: TGCGCCAGCAACCCGCCGACTAGCGGAAAGGGAATAGATACGCAGTATTTT.

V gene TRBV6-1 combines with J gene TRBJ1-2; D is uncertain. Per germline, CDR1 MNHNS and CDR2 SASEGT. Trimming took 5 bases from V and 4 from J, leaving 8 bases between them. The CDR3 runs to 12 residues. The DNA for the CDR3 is TGTGCCAGCAGTCAACAGCTCTATGGCTACACCTTC. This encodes CASSQQLYGYTF.

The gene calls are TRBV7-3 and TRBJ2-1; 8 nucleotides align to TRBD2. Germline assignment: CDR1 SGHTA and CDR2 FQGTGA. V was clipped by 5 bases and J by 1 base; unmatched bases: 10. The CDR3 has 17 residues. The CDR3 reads CASSPRLAGRSYNEQFF. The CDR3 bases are TGTGCCAGCAGCCCCCGTCTAGCGGGCCGGTCCTACAATGAGCAGTTCTTC.

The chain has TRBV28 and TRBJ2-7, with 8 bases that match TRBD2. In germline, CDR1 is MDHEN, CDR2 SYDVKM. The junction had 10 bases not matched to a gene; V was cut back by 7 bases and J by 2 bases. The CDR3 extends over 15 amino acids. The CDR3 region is CASTPGGDYTYEQYF. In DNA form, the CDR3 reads TGTGCCAGCACCCCCGGGGGGGACTACACCTACGAGCAGTACTTC.

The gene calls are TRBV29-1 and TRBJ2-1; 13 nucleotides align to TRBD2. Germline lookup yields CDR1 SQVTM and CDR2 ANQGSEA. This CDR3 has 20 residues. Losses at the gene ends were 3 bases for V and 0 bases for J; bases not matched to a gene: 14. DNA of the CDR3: TGCAGCGTTGAGGGGGTCTCAGGACTAGCGGGAGTTCTCTCCTACAATGAGCAGTTCTTC. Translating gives CSVEGVSGLAGVLSYNEQFF.

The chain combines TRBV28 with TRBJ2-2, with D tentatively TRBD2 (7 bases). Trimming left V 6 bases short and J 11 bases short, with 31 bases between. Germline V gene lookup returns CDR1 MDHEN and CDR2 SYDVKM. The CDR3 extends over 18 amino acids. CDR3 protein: CASRYLVGGGGDTPELFF. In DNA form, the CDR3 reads TGTGCCAGCAGATACCTGGTAGGAGGGGGAGGGGATACCCCCGAGCTGTTTTTT.